These 21 T cell receptor beta chains share one sample of origin, sequenced in a study of T-cell memory formation after mild COVID-19. TCRdb re-analysed the 5' RACE reads in MiXCR, keeping a single row per CDR3 protein. Altogether about 470,000 distinct CDR3 sequences are present, approximately 18% being singletons, with the ten largest covering 9% to 15%. Sequencing used PBMCs or a T cell subset sorted from them (not recorded which). These receptors originate from an adult woman who had mild COVID-19 (a few samples of this study predate the infection). Cell type and time point are not known.

Within the sample, this clonotype is medium-sized (0.01 to 0.1%). This sequence joins TRBV11-2 and TRBJ2-7; D perhaps matches TRBD1 (5 bases). This CDR3 has 13 amino acids. Per the germline V gene, CDR1 is SGHAT and CDR2 is FQNNGV. Between the trimmed V and J ends, which lost 1 base and 2 bases, there was a span of 6 bases. The CDR3 DNA follows: TGTGCCAGCAGCTTAGGACAGCCCTACGAGCAGTACTTC. It specifies CASSLGQPYEQYF.

This clonotype was detected only a few times. This chain connects TRBV7-9 to TRBJ2-1; 7 nucleotides match TRBD2. The V gene's germline CDR1 is SEHNR and CDR2 FQNEAQ (reference sequence). Trimming removed 2 bases from V and 3 bases from J; junction bases left unmatched: 4. The CDR3 is 15 residues long. DNA for the CDR3: TGTGCCAGCAGCTTAAGCGGGGACCTCTACAATGAGCAGTTCTTC. Its translation is CASSLSGDLYNEQFF.

This clonotype has more than one count but fewer than ten. The chain is built from TRBV12-3 or TRBV12-4 and TRBJ1-5; D is unresolved. This CDR3 spans 14 amino acids. Trimming pared 0 bases from V and 7 bases from J, leaving 10 bases between. CDR3 sequence: CASSLARGFQPQHF. The CDR3 DNA follows: TGTGCCAGCAGTTTAGCGCGCGGGTTCCAGCCCCAGCATTTT.

The chain couples TRBV18 to TRBJ2-3; no definite D call. The V gene lost 3 bases and the J gene lost 8 bases, with 12 bases spanning the gap. The CDR3 extends over 13 amino acids. Germline lookup yields CDR1 KGHSH and CDR2 LQKENI. The CDR3 DNA reads TGTGCCAGCTCACCTACCCACCAGTTTACGCAGTATTTT. Protein product: CASSPTHQFTQYF.

This clonotype was seen many times. The chain employs TRBV6-6 and TRBJ2-1; D is possibly TRBD1 (5 bases). Germline V CDR1 and CDR2: MNHNY, SVGAGI (reference sequence). CDR3 length: 14 residues. V lost 5 bases, J lost 7 bases, and 15 bases lay in between. The CDR3 region is CASSAAGALNEQFF. CDR3 in DNA: TGTGCCAGCAGTGCCGCTGGGGCATTGAATGAGCAGTTCTTC.

The chain has TRBV12-3 or TRBV12-4 and TRBJ2-2, with 10 bases aligning to TRBD2. Trimming removed 7 bases from V and 3 bases from J; junction bases left unmatched: 5. This CDR3 has 15 residues. The CDR3 sequence is CASTLSGGDTGELFF. The CDR3 nucleotides read TGTGCCAGCACCCTAAGCGGGGGGGACACCGGGGAGCTGTTTTTT.

This sequence joins TRBV3-1 and TRBJ2-4; 10 positions match TRBD2. The CDR3 runs 16 residues. J gave up 8 bases and V 4 bases, and 11 bases lay outside the gene matches. Germline V gene data show CDR1 as LGHDT and CDR2 as YNNKEL (reference sequence). This CDR3 reads CASSPGSSGSMDIQYF. CDR3 nucleotide sequence: TGTGCCAGCAGCCCCGGTTCTAGCGGGAGTATGGACATTCAGTACTTC.

The chain joins TRBV2 to TRBJ2-3; the D gene is possibly TRBD2 (7 bases). There are 13 residues in the CDR3. Germline CDR1 reads SNHLY; CDR2 reads FYNNEI. V dropped 6 bases and J dropped 10 bases, with 17 bases sitting between them. CDR3 DNA: TGTGCCAGCAGGTCAACGGGGGGCCAGGCGCAGTATTTT. Translating it yields CASRSTGGQAQYF.

The V and J genes are TRBV4-3 and TRBJ1-3, with D unresolved. Germline V lookup: CDR1 LGHNA, CDR2 YSLEER. The CDR3 loop spans 14 amino acids. V was shortened by 0 bases and J by 5 bases, with 8 bases between the two germline ends. Written as DNA, the CDR3 is TGCGCCAGCAGCCAAGATTCTGCCCGAAACACCATATATTTT. It encodes CASSQDSARNTIYF.

The J gene is TRBJ1-5, the V gene TRBV10-3; no reliable D call. Trimming removed 7 bases at V and 7 bases at J, with 14 bases between. Germline assignment: CDR1 ENHRY and CDR2 SYGVKD. The CDR3 has 13 residues. The CDR3, as DNA: TGTGCCATCACAGCGGGCCATGGACAGCCCCAGCATTTT. Translation gives CAITAGHGQPQHF.

The rearrangement joins TRBV6-5 to TRBJ1-1; no definite D call. The germline V gene encodes CDR1 MNHEY and CDR2 SVGAGI. The CDR3 has 12 amino acids. V was cut by 6 bases and J by 7 bases, with 12 bases left in between. CDR3 DNA sequence: TGTGCCAGCAGGCTTAATTTGGGTGAAGCTTTCTTT. Translating it yields CASRLNLGEAFF.

The chain is built from TRBV29-1 and TRBJ2-5; 7 bases match TRBD2. The germline V gene has CDR1 SQVTM and CDR2 ANQGSEA. J gave up 0 bases and V 4 bases, and 11 bases lay outside the gene matches. The CDR3 has 16 amino acids. The CDR3 region has the DNA TGCAGCGTTGTTCCGGGACTAAGCTTGTACCAAGAGACCCAGTACTTC. Its translation: CSVVPGLSLYQETQYF.

This clonotype came up a few times. The chain uses TRBV7-9 and TRBJ1-1; D gene uncertain. This CDR3 comprises 15 residues. Germline assignment: CDR1 SEHNR and CDR2 FQNEAQ (reference sequence). Trimming removed 5 bases at V and 6 bases at J, with 19 bases between. CDR3 amino acids: CASSGVGGLPAEAFF. CDR3 DNA: TGTGCCAGCAGCGGGGTTGGAGGCCTCCCGGCTGAAGCTTTCTTT.

V and J are TRBV20-1 and TRBJ2-1, with 8 bases aligning to TRBD2. Germline-derived CDR1 and CDR2 are DFQATT and SNEGSKA (reference sequence). The CDR3 is 16 amino acids. Trimming cost V 1 base and J 7 bases; bases outside gene matches: 12. The CDR3 bases are TGCAGTGCTAGAGGCTCCCTCGGGGGGGGCCGGAATGAGCAGTTCTTC. Residues: CSARGSLGGGRNEQFF.

This clonotype has a handful of counts. J is TRBJ2-5 and V is TRBV11-3, with D tentatively TRBD1 or TRBD2 (6 bases each). Germline assignment: CDR1 SGHNT and CDR2 YENEEA. CDR3 length equals 17 residues. V shed 4 bases and J shed 2 bases, with 20 bases lying between them. CDR3 sequence (DNA): TGTGCCAGCAGCTCCTACCCTTCCGGGGGCCAGCAAGAGACCCAGTACTTC. Translating gives CASSSYPSGGQQETQYF.

This clonotype has ten or more counts. The chain couples TRBV12-3 or TRBV12-4 to TRBJ2-1, with D perhaps given as TRBD1 or TRBD2 (5 bases each). The CDR3 has 11 amino acids. V was trimmed by 5 bases and J by 8 bases, leaving 7 bases between them. As DNA, the CDR3 is TGTGCCAGCAGTGAGGGGTATGAGCAGTTCTTC. Translating it yields CASSEGYEQFF.

This clonotype was detected a few times. V is TRBV7-2 and J is TRBJ1-5; D unresolved. V shed 3 bases and J shed 0 bases, with 12 bases lying between them. The germline gives CDR1 SGHTA, CDR2 FQGNSA. The CDR3 spans 16 residues. CDR3 in DNA: TGTGCCAGCAGCTTGTCCGGGTCATATAGCAATCAGCCCCAGCATTTT. This encodes CASSLSGSYSNQPQHF.

This clonotype occurred a few times. The rearrangement joins TRBV27 to TRBJ1-2; TRBD1 matches 7 bases. The CDR3 sequence is 15 residues long. Germline loops: CDR1 MNHEY, CDR2 SMNVEV (reference sequence). Losses at the gene ends were 5 bases for V and 4 bases for J; bases not matched to a gene: 10. The CDR3 protein is CASSRTGRFAYGYTF. The CDR3 coding sequence is TGTGCCAGCAGTAGGACAGGTCGGTTTGCCTATGGCTACACCTTC.

In DNA, the CDR3 is TGCGCCAGCAGCCAAGATTTCGACTCTCTGGATACGCAGTATTTT. Translated: CASSQDFDSLDTQYF. The V gene is TRBV4-3, the J gene TRBJ2-3; unclear D gene. Germline CDR1 LGHNA, CDR2 YSLEER. Trimming stripped 0 bases from V and 6 bases from J, with 13 bases between. This CDR3 spans 15 amino acids.

This clonotype was found a few times. Mismatch with germline at one junction end may stem from a read error. The chain carries TRBV12-3 or TRBV12-4 and TRBJ2-1, with D unresolved. The CDR3 is 11 amino acids. Here the CDR3 DNA reads TGTGACAGCAGCTCCAGACATTTTCGGTTCTTC. Protein sequence: CDSSSRHFRFF.

This clonotype was counted a few times. J is TRBJ2-4 and V is TRBV24-1; possibly TRBD1 for D (5 bases). CDR3 length: 17 residues. Germline V gene sequence: CDR1 KGHDR, CDR2 SFDVKD. The V and J ends lost 5 bases and 5 bases respectively, with 21 bases between them. The DNA for the CDR3 is TGTGCCACCAGTGCGATTTCCAGGACACCTTGGGAAAACATTCAGTACTTC. Amino acids: CATSAISRTPWENIQYF.